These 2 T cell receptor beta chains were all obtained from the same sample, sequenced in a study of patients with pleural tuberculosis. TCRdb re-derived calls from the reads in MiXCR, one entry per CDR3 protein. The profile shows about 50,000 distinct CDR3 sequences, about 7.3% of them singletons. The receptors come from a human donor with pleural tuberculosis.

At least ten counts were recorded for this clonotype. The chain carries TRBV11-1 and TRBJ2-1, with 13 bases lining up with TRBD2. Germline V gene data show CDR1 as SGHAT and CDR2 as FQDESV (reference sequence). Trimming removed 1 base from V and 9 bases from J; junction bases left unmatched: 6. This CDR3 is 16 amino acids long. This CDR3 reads CASSLVLAGGPSEQFF. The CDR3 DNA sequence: TGTGCCAGCAGCTTAGTACTAGCGGGAGGGCCCAGTGAGCAGTTCTTC.

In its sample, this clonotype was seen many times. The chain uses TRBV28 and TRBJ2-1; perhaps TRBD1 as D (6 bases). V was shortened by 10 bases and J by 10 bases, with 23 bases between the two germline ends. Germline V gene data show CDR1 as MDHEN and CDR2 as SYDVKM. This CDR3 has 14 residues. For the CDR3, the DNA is TGTGCCATAAGCCCCCAGGACAGACTTGGGGAGCAGTTCTTC. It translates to CAISPQDRLGEQFF.